Below, 32 T cell receptor beta chains from the same sample are listed, as sequenced in a study of shared clonotypes between healthy human individuals. The repertoire was sequenced with immunoSEQ multiplex PCR; TCRdb's copy has only in-frame clones and lacks some. This sample has around 580,000 clones, with 98% found just once. CD45RO-negative cells were positively selected for CCR7, leaving out terminally differentiated effector memory CD45RA+ cells. Sample: naive CD8+ T cells sorted from blood. The source is a man aged 25-40 years in good health.

V gene TRBV11-2 combines with J gene TRBJ2-1, with D perhaps matching TRBD1 or TRBD2 (5 bases each). Deletions cut 1 base from V and 9 bases from J, with 16 bases between. The CDR3 covers 15 residues. Germline V lookup: CDR1 SGHAT, CDR2 FQNNGV. The chain's CDR3 is CASSLGGGKGREQFF. In DNA form, the CDR3 reads TGTGCCAGCAGCTTAGGTGGGGGTAAGGGTCGTGAGCAGTTCTTC.

This clone was picked up one time. The rearrangement links TRBV11-2 to TRBJ2-3; a weak D match, TRBD2 (6 bases). CDR1 is SGHAT, CDR2 FQNNGV, per germline. This CDR3 has 18 residues. The V end was cut by 0 bases, the J end by 5 bases, with 21 bases between. The CDR3 sequence: CASSLDGLERVWGDTQYF. The DNA of the CDR3 is TGTGCCAGCAGCTTAGACGGACTCGAGCGGGTATGGGGAGATACGCAGTATTTT.

The V and J genes are TRBV11-2 and TRBJ2-1; TRBD2 matches at 8 bases. The V segment lost 3 bases and the J segment 4 bases; nucleotides outside the gene matches: 5. Germline CDR1 reads SGHAT; CDR2 reads FQNNGV. There are 15 residues in the CDR3. CDR3 sequence reads: CASSFSGNSYNEQFF. Written as DNA, the CDR3 is TGTGCCAGCAGCTTTAGCGGGAATTCGTACAATGAGCAGTTCTTC. The entire variable domain, with the rest obtained from reference TRBV11-2 and TRBJ2-1, is as follows: EAGVAQSPRYKIIEKRQSVAFWCNPISGHATLYWYQQILGQGPKLLIQFQNNGVVDDSQLPKDRFSAERLKGVDSTLKIQPAKLEDSAVYLCASSFSGNSYNEQFFGPGTRLTVL.

This chain connects TRBV6-5 to TRBJ2-7, with D possibly TRBD2 on 5 matching bases. The CDR3 sequence is 12 residues long. Germline values: CDR1 MNHEY, CDR2 SVGAGI. V dropped 6 bases and J dropped 6 bases, with 12 bases sitting between them. DNA for the CDR3: TGTGCCAGCAGACCATCAAGCGGCGAGCAGTACTTC. This codes for CASRPSSGEQYF.

The rearrangement joins TRBV18 to TRBJ1-5; D gene ambiguous. The CDR3 consists of 17 residues. Trimming pared 4 bases from V and 0 bases from J, leaving 16 bases between. Germline lookup yields CDR1 KGHSH and CDR2 LQKENI. The CDR3 spells CASSQSKVWDSNQPQHF. CDR3 DNA: TGTGCCAGCTCACAATCGAAGGTGTGGGATAGCAATCAGCCCCAGCATTTT.

The chain employs TRBV5-4 and TRBJ2-7; TRBD2 is a possible D gene (5 bases). The germline CDR1 and CDR2 sequences are SGHNT and YYREEE (reference sequence). CDR3 length equals 16 residues. Trimming pared 0 bases from V and 2 bases from J, leaving 15 bases between. The CDR3 sequence is CASSLVEDSSTYEQYF. The CDR3 DNA is TGTGCCAGCAGCTTGGTAGAGGACTCATCGACCTACGAGCAGTACTTC.

The J gene is TRBJ2-1, the V gene TRBV16; D is unclear. The CDR3 is made up of 11 amino acids. Germline-derived CDR1 and CDR2 are KGHSY and FQNENV. V was clipped by 0 bases and J by 9 bases, with 3 bases between them. This CDR3 reads CASSQSAEQFF. CDR3 bases: TGTGCCAGCAGCCAATCGGCTGAGCAGTTCTTC.

The rearrangement links TRBV18 to TRBJ2-7, with D tentatively TRBD1 (5 bases). The CDR3 sequence is 18 residues long. Germline V gene data show CDR1 as KGHSH and CDR2 as LQKENI. V lost 3 bases and J 3 bases, leaving 24 bases between the germline ends. The CDR3 here is CASSPRTRRPGKGYEQYF. The DNA of the CDR3 is TGTGCCAGCTCACCCAGGACAAGAAGACCTGGAAAGGGCTACGAGCAGTACTTC. The whole variable domain, remainder taken from reference TRBV18 and TRBJ2-7, is NAGVMQNPRHLVRRRGQEARLRCSPMKGHSHVYWYRQLPEEGLKFMVYLQKENIIDESGMPKERFSAEFPKEGPSILRIQQVVRGDSAAYFCASSPRTRRPGKGYEQYFGPGTRLTVT.

V gene TRBV9 combines with J gene TRBJ2-4; D remains ambiguous. CDR1 and CDR2 from the germline V gene are SGDLS and YYNGEE. The CDR3 extends over 14 amino acids. Trimming took 2 bases from V and 7 from J, leaving 13 bases between them. Written as DNA, the CDR3 is TGTGCCAGCAGCGTGGGTTGGCGGTGGAACATTCAGTACTTC. Residues: CASSVGWRWNIQYF.

V is TRBV30 and J is TRBJ1-2, with 9 bases fitting TRBD1. The V gene end was trimmed by 3 bases and the J gene end by 4 bases; junction bases not matched to a gene: 21. Germline CDR1 GTSNPN, CDR2 SVGIG (reference sequence). This CDR3 region has 19 residues. CDR3 nucleotides: TGTGCCTGGAGACCTAGGTCCGGGACAGGGCCAGACGCTTTCTATGGCTACACCTTC. Translating it yields CAWRPRSGTGPDAFYGYTF.

The gene calls are TRBV12-5 and TRBJ2-1; 10 positions agree with TRBD2. V lost 3 bases to trimming and J lost 7 bases; unmatched junction nucleotides: 9. Germline CDR1 and CDR2: LGHNT and FRNRAP. The CDR3 is 16 amino acids. DNA for the CDR3: TGTGCTAGTGGTTTTCCGGCTAGCGGGAGCCATAATGAGCAGTTCTTC. Translated: CASGFPASGSHNEQFF.

The genes are TRBV15 and TRBJ1-4, with 8 bases that match TRBD1. The J segment lost 4 bases and the V segment lost 0 bases, leaving 10 bases of the junction unmatched. CDR3 size: 18 residues. Germline V gives CDR1 LNHNV, CDR2 YYDKDF (reference sequence). The CDR3 reads CATSRDVAGTGLNEKLFF. The CDR3, as DNA: TGTGCCACCAGCAGAGATGTCGCTGGGACAGGACTTAATGAAAAACTGTTTTTT.

This chain uses TRBV6-1 with TRBJ1-1, with a weak D call TRBD1 (6 bases). Trimming removed 8 bases from V and 1 base from J, with 14 bases in between. Germline CDR1 reads MNHNS; CDR2 reads SASEGT. The CDR3 sequence is 14 residues long. The CDR3: CASARQAPNTEAFF. CDR3 DNA sequence: TGTGCCAGCGCCAGACAGGCCCCGAACACTGAAGCTTTCTTT.

In this sample, this clone turned up once. This chain links TRBV4-3 with TRBJ2-5, with D tentatively TRBD1 (6 bases). V lost 0 bases and J lost 7, with 18 bases in between. This CDR3 has 16 residues. From germline, CDR1 is LGHNA and CDR2 YSLEER. CDR3 region: CASSQDKVGLGGTQYF. The CDR3 DNA reads as TGCGCCAGCAGCCAAGATAAGGTGGGCCTAGGGGGGACCCAGTACTTC.

The chain uses TRBV7-6 and TRBJ2-7; 11 bases map to TRBD2. Trimming took 1 base from V and 0 from J; bases not matched to a gene: 8. CDR1 and CDR2 from the germline V gene are SGHVS and FNYEAQ. The CDR3 spans 18 residues. The CDR3 loop reads CASSLDPSGRSHSYEQYF. CDR3 coding DNA: TGTGCCAGCAGCTTAGATCCTAGCGGGAGGTCCCACTCCTACGAGCAGTACTTC.

This clone was detected a few times. The chain is built from TRBV6-5 and TRBJ1-2; TRBD1 might be the D (5 bases). CDR1 MNHEY and CDR2 SVGAGI come from the germline V gene. The V end lost 6 bases, the J end lost 5 bases, and 13 bases lay between the germline ends. The CDR3 has 13 residues. CDR3 amino acids: CASSPTAQYGYTF. The CDR3 DNA follows: TGTGCCAGCAGCCCGACAGCGCAATATGGCTACACCTTC.

In its sample, this clone was seen a few times. The chain couples TRBV27 to TRBJ1-1; D gene ambiguous. V lost 1 base and J 7 bases, leaving 10 bases between the germline ends. The length of the CDR3 is 13 residues. The germline gives CDR1 MNHEY, CDR2 SMNVEV (reference sequence). CDR3 DNA sequence: TGTGCCAGCAGTTTATGGGAAGACGGTGAAGCTTTCTTT. This gives the protein CASSLWEDGEAFF.

The gene calls are TRBV4-2 and TRBJ2-7; no clear D gene. Germline V CDR1 and CDR2: LGHNA, YNFKEQ. Trimming pared 1 base from V and 2 bases from J, leaving 6 bases between. The CDR3 runs to 13 residues. This CDR3 is CASSQGGPYEQYF. The CDR3 DNA reads TGTGCCAGCAGCCAAGGGGGTCCCTACGAGCAGTACTTC.

The chain couples TRBV18 to TRBJ2-3; no definite D call. Germline V CDR1 and CDR2: KGHSH, LQKENI. The V gene lost 2 bases and the J gene lost 0 bases, with 15 bases spanning the gap. The CDR3 consists of 17 residues. As DNA, the CDR3 is TGTGCCAGCTCACCAATTGAGTCCGGTCTTAGCACAGATACGCAGTATTTT. Residues: CASSPIESGLSTDTQYF. Using reference TRBV18 and TRBJ2-3 for the parts outside the CDR3, the full variable domain is NAGVMQNPRHLVRRRGQEARLRCSPMKGHSHVYWYRQLPEEGLKFMVYLQKENIIDESGMPKERFSAEFPKEGPSILRIQQVVRGDSAAYFCASSPIESGLSTDTQYFGPGTRLTVL.

V gene TRBV7-9 combines with J gene TRBJ1-1; no definite D call. Germline V CDR1 and CDR2: SEHNR, FQNEAQ (reference sequence). Deletions cut 0 bases from V and 0 bases from J, with 8 bases between. This CDR3 region has 15 residues. DNA of the CDR3: TGTGCCAGCAGCTTAGCGGTCGGTCTGAACACTGAAGCTTTCTTT. Translating it yields CASSLAVGLNTEAFF.

This sequence joins TRBV29-1 and TRBJ2-7; the D gene is possibly TRBD1 (5 bases). Germline assignment: CDR1 SQVTM and CDR2 ANQGSEA. V was shortened by 5 bases and J by 4 bases, with 18 bases between the two germline ends. The CDR3 extends over 14 amino acids. The CDR3 protein is CSVIGQGKGYEQYF. As DNA, the CDR3 is TGCAGCGTTATAGGGCAGGGTAAGGGTTACGAGCAGTACTTC.

The V gene is TRBV29-1, the J gene TRBJ2-5; TRBD2 matches at 10 bases. The V gene end was trimmed by 4 bases and the J gene end by 5 bases; junction bases not matched to a gene: 10. The CDR3 consists of 15 residues. The germline CDR1 and CDR2 sequences are SQVTM and ANQGSEA. Written as DNA, the CDR3 is TGCAGCGTTGTCCCGCTAGCGGGAGTCCCCGAGACCCAGTACTTC. Residues: CSVVPLAGVPETQYF.

This chain joins TRBV4-2 and TRBJ1-2; D not resolved. CDR1 and CDR2 (germline): LGHNA, YNFKEQ. The CDR3 has 17 residues. The V end was cut by 1 base, the J end by 2 bases, with 17 bases between. The CDR3 region is CASSQAGLPDPNYGYTF. The CDR3 nucleotides read TGTGCCAGCAGCCAAGCGGGTCTTCCGGATCCGAACTATGGCTACACCTTC.

CDR3 sequence (DNA): TGTGCCAGCAGTGGCAGGGGGGCCTATAGCAATCAGCCCCAGCATTTT. Translating it yields CASSGRGAYSNQPQHF. This chain joins TRBV25-1 and TRBJ1-5; 7 nucleotides align to TRBD1. V trimming: 4 bases; J trimming: 0 bases; junction bases outside the gene matches: 6. The CDR3 contains 16 residues. Germline V gene lookup returns CDR1 MGHDK and CDR2 SYGVNS.

This clone came up once. The chain is built from TRBV4-1 and TRBJ2-7; possibly TRBD2 for D (6 bases). V lost 0 bases and J 3 bases, leaving 12 bases between the germline ends. This CDR3 contains 15 residues. In germline, CDR1 is MGHRA, CDR2 YSYEKL. CDR3 sequence reads: CASSQDVGGLYEQYF. CDR3 DNA sequence: TGCGCCAGCAGCCAAGATGTGGGAGGTCTCTACGAGCAGTACTTC.

CDR3 nucleotide sequence: TGCGCCAGCAGCCAAGATTTGTGGGGGGGTAAAAACATTCAGTACTTC. This encodes CASSQDLWGGKNIQYF. The V and J genes are TRBV4-1 and TRBJ2-4; 7 bases align to TRBD2. The germline V gene has CDR1 MGHRA and CDR2 YSYEKL. The CDR3 extends over 16 amino acids. V trimming: 0 bases; J trimming: 4 bases; junction bases outside the gene matches: 6.

The rearrangement links TRBV29-1 to TRBJ2-1; D call uncertain. Trimming took 4 bases from V and 5 from J, leaving 15 bases between them. The CDR3 is made up of 14 amino acids. Germline CDR1 and CDR2: SQVTM and ANQGSEA. CDR3: CSVAGTERDNEQFF. CDR3 in DNA: TGCAGCGTTGCCGGCACGGAAAGGGACAATGAGCAGTTCTTC.

Concerning this clone: At the DNA level, this CDR3 is encoded by other sequences in the same sample as well. The chain links TRBV7-6 to TRBJ1-1; D remains ambiguous. The CDR3 contains 13 residues. V was pared by 0 bases and J by 1 base, with 3 bases between. In germline, CDR1 is SGHVS, CDR2 FNYEAQ. CDR3 nucleotides: TGTGCCAGCAGCTTAGCGGAGAACACTGAAGCTTTCTTT. This sequence encodes CASSLAENTEAFF.

This sequence joins TRBV7-9 and TRBJ2-3; TRBD2 matches 8 bases. The CDR3 runs to 14 residues. The trim removed 6 bases at V and 5 bases at J, leaving 7 bases unmatched. Looked up from germline, CDR1 is SEHNR and CDR2 is FQNEAQ (reference sequence). The chain's CDR3 is CASRGLAPLDTQYF. CDR3 nucleotides: TGTGCCAGCAGAGGACTAGCTCCCCTAGATACGCAGTATTTT.

The chain employs TRBV5-1 and TRBJ2-7; D is perhaps TRBD1 (5 bases). Germline V gene sequence: CDR1 SGHRS, CDR2 YFSETQ. The CDR3 sequence is 16 residues long. With 0 bases removed from V and 1 base from J, the gap between germline ends came to 14 bases. The chain's CDR3 is CASSLGRQGSSYEQYF. The CDR3 nucleotides are TGCGCCAGCAGCTTGGGCCGGCAGGGCTCTTCCTACGAGCAGTACTTC.

The chain recombines TRBV5-6 with TRBJ2-7, with D maybe TRBD1 (5 bases). The CDR3 loop spans 16 amino acids. The germline V gene encodes CDR1 SGHDT and CDR2 YYEEEE. V was trimmed by 0 bases and J by 4 bases, leaving 17 bases between them. CDR3 sequence reads: CASSLDSPTVFYEQYF. CDR3 coding DNA: TGTGCCAGCAGCTTGGATTCCCCGACAGTCTTTTACGAGCAGTACTTC.

The V and J genes are TRBV19 and TRBJ2-1; D might be TRBD1 or TRBD2, each matching 6 bases. Per the germline V gene, CDR1 is LNHDA and CDR2 is SQIVND (reference sequence). This CDR3 region has 14 residues. The ends were cut back, 4 bases at V and 0 bases at J, with 7 bases in the middle. The CDR3 DNA sequence: TGTGCCAGTAGTAAGGGGGGCTCCTACAATGAGCAGTTCTTC. This encodes CASSKGGSYNEQFF.